This TCR beta chain was recovered during a study of T cell responses to AZD1222 COVID-19 vaccine. This table comes from immunoSEQ multiplex PCR, and its TCRdb copy is limited to in-frame clones, with some not included. The data contain 200,000 to 250,000 clones, less than 95% of them seen just once; the ten biggest clones take up 1.5% to 2%. The CDR3 covers 15 residues. Per the germline V gene, CDR1 is SGHRS and CDR2 is YFSETQ. The ends were cut back, 6 bases at V and 7 bases at J, with 20 bases in the middle. This TCR was recovered from an adult who received the MenACWY meningococcal vaccine as a control. The material sequenced was peripheral blood, taken 28 days after the second dose of the MenACWY control vaccine. The chain combines TRBV5-1 with TRBJ2-1; D assignment may be TRBD1 or TRBD2 (6 bases each). This CDR3 reads CASTTRGPGTNEQFF. The CDR3 nucleotides read TGCGCCAGCACTACACGGGGGCCGGGTACAAATGAGCAGTTCTTC.